This is a list of T cell receptor beta chains from one sample in a study of T cells in Graves' hyperthyroidism and ophthalmopathy. TCRdb reanalysed the multiplex PCR reads using MiXCR and keeps one entry per CDR3 protein. This sample yields under 600,000 distinct CDR3 sequences, of which more than 15% are seen a single time; roughly 3.4% belongs to the top ten. Sequenced: blood. These receptors all come from a woman in her thirties or forties with Graves' ophthalmopathy. The CDR3 runs from the conserved cysteine through the conserved F or W. The D gene is left open where the match is weak. Only part of the rows carry a size: once, few, many, or a class if the clone is expanded.

V gene	J gene	D gene	clone size	CDR3 DNA	CDR3 protein
TRBV19	TRBJ2-4	TRBD2	NA	TGTGCCAGTCGGACTAGCGGGGATATTCAGTACTTC	CASRTSGDIQYF
TRBV27	TRBJ1-4	NA	NA	TGTGCCAGCACGTCGGGGGCGCGGGGTGAAAGACTGTTTTTT	CASTSGARGERLFF
TRBV19	TRBJ1-1	TRBD1	NA	TGTGCCAGTAAAACAGGGGCTCCCACTGAAGCTTTCTTT	CASKTGAPTEAFF
TRBV4-1	TRBJ1-2	NA	few	TGCGCCAGCAGCCAAGCGGTGCTACAGGGAAGAGGAAACGGCTACACCTTC	CASSQAVLQGRGNGYTF
TRBV6-6	TRBJ2-5	NA	many	TGTGCCAGCAGTTACTCGATTGAGGGAGGTGAGACCCAGTACTTC	CASSYSIEGGETQYF
TRBV28	TRBJ2-1	TRBD2	many	TGTGCCAGCAGTTCCTCGGGGACTAGCCGGTACAATGAGCAGTTCTTC	CASSSSGTSRYNEQFF
TRBV2	TRBJ1-2	NA	many	TGTGCCAGCAGTGTGGGTCGGAATAACCATGGCTACACCTTC	CASSVGRNNHGYTF
TRBV5-1	TRBJ2-1	TRBD2	NA	TGCGCCAGCAGCCCGGGGACTAGCGGGTTTTTCGGAACCTACAATGAGCAGTTCTTC	CASSPGTSGFFGTYNEQFF
TRBV3-1	TRBJ1-3	NA	many	TGTGCCAGCAGCCAAGACTACGGCACTGGAAACACCATATATTTT	CASSQDYGTGNTIYF
TRBV11-2	TRBJ2-7	TRBD2	many	TGTGCCAGCAGTGAAGGCGGGAGTAATACCTACGAGCAGTACTTC	CASSEGGSNTYEQYF
TRBV7-9	TRBJ1-2	NA	many	TGTGCCAGCACCGCGGGGAGTCTAGATGGCTACACCTTC	CASTAGSLDGYTF
TRBV18	TRBJ2-5	NA	many	TGTGCCAGCTCACCACCGTTGCAGGGAGAGACCCAGTACTTC	CASSPPLQGETQYF
TRBV6-6	TRBJ2-2	NA	few	TGTGCCAGCAGTTACTCGAGGACAGCGAGGAACACCGGGGAGCTGTTTTTT	CASSYSRTARNTGELFF
TRBV2	TRBJ2-3	NA	many	TGTGCCAGCAGTGCTCCAGATACGCAGTATTTT	CASSAPDTQYF
TRBV2	TRBJ2-3	NA	many	TGTGCCAGCAGGAACCTCGGAGGGTATGAGGCAGATACGCAGTATTTT	CASRNLGGYEADTQYF
TRBV19	TRBJ2-2	TRBD2	NA	TGTGCCAGCTCGGACTGGGGGGGAACCGGGGAGCTGTTTTTT	CASSDWGGTGELFF
TRBV20-1	TRBJ1-6	NA	few	TGCAGTGCTAGAGAGGGGGGGCATACTTCACCCCTCCACTTT	CSAREGGHTSPLHF
TRBV20-1	TRBJ2-7	TRBD2	many	TGCAGTGCTAGAGATGGGACTAACGAGCAGTACTTC	CSARDGTNEQYF
TRBV6-1	TRBJ1-2	NA	few	TGTGCCAGCAGTGAAAGAATAAGAGGCTACACCTTC	CASSERIRGYTF
TRBV27	TRBJ2-1	NA	many	TGTGCCAGCAGTTCGGTGGAGTATGAGCAGTTCTTC	CASSSVEYEQFF
TRBV2	TRBJ2-1	NA	few	TGTGCCAGCAGTGAAGCGGACTCGCCTCGGTCCGATGAGCAGTTCTTC	CASSEADSPRSDEQFF
TRBV20-1	TRBJ2-3	TRBD2	many	TGCAGTGCTACTGCGGGGGGTCTAAAGGATACGCAGTATTTT	CSATAGGLKDTQYF